The 21 T cell receptor beta chains listed next were all sequenced from one sample in a study of cytotoxic CD8 clonotypes in ibrutinib-treated CLL. Some clones are missing from TCRdb's copy, which holds only in-frame ones; the method was immunoSEQ multiplex PCR. Here the sample spans about 17,000 clones, 55% to 80% being singletons. Sequencing used PBMCs, obtained after 12 months of ibrutinib treatment. These receptors originate from a human donor with chronic lymphocytic leukemia.

CDR3 in DNA: TGTGCCAGCACGCGAGACAGGAGTAATGAGCAGTTCTTC. Protein: CASTRDRSNEQFF. The gene calls are TRBV7-9 and TRBJ2-1, with a weak D call TRBD1 (6 bases). The CDR3 spans 13 residues. Germline loops: CDR1 SEHNR, CDR2 FQNEAQ (reference sequence). Trimming cost V 7 bases and J 7 bases, with 14 bases left between them. The whole variable domain, remainder taken from reference TRBV7-9 and TRBJ2-1, is DTGVSQNPRHKITKRGQNVTFRCDPISEHNRLYWYRQTLGQGPEFLTYFQNEAQLEKSRLLSDRFSAERPKGSFSTLEIQRTEQGDSAMYLCASTRDRSNEQFFGPGTRLTVL.

The chain has TRBV11-1 and TRBJ2-7; D unclear. The length of the CDR3 is 13 residues. Deletions cut 1 base from V and 4 bases from J, with 8 bases between. Germline loops: CDR1 SGHAT, CDR2 FQDESV (reference sequence). The CDR3 bases are TGTGCCAGCAGCTTAGAGGGCGGTTACGAGCAGTACTTC. It yields the protein CASSLEGGYEQYF.

This clone turned up a few times. CDR3 in DNA: TGTGCCACCATGGGGGCCAGGGTGGGAGAGCAGTACTTC. Residues: CATMGARVGEQYF. The J gene is TRBJ2-7, the V gene TRBV15; D may be TRBD1 (6 bases). The length of the CDR3 is 13 residues. Germline-derived CDR1 and CDR2 are LNHNV and YYDKDF (reference sequence). V was trimmed by 7 bases and J by 7 bases, leaving 17 bases between them.

The gene calls are TRBV2 and TRBJ2-4; D could derive from TRBD1 or TRBD2 (6 bases each). The length of the CDR3 is 15 residues. CDR1 and CDR2 (germline): SNHLY, FYNNEI. V lost 3 bases, J lost 1 base, and 10 bases lay in between. For the CDR3, the DNA is TGTGCCAGCAGTGACCGGGGGCCGGCCAAAAACATTCAGTACTTC. Residues: CASSDRGPAKNIQYF.

This clone was picked up a small number of times. The rearrangement links TRBV2 to TRBJ1-5; perhaps TRBD1 as D (5 bases). The V end was cut by 7 bases, the J end by 5 bases, with 15 bases between. The CDR3 has 14 amino acids. Germline assignment: CDR1 SNHLY and CDR2 FYNNEI. The CDR3 bases are TGTGCCAGCACCCAGGGTTCGACGGATCAGCCCCAGCATTTT. Translating it yields CASTQGSTDQPQHF.

This clone was picked up a small number of times. CDR3 protein: CASTFQTGRYEQYF. CDR3 nucleotide sequence: TGTGCCAGCACCTTCCAGACAGGGCGCTACGAGCAGTACTTC. V and J are TRBV6-1 and TRBJ2-7; 7 nucleotides align to TRBD1. Unmatched junction bases numbered 9, after V lost 7 bases and J lost 3 bases. This CDR3 comprises 14 residues. CDR1 is MNHNS, CDR2 SASEGT, per germline.

This chain uses TRBV7-9 with TRBJ2-7, with TRBD2 identical over 11 bases. Losses at the gene ends were 2 bases for V and 4 bases for J; bases not matched to a gene: 10. This CDR3 has 17 amino acids. CDR1 SEHNR and CDR2 FQNEAQ come from the germline V gene (reference sequence). Written as DNA, the CDR3 is TGTGCCAGCAGCTTAAGTGGTAGCGGGAGGGCCGGTTACGAGCAGTACTTC. Protein sequence: CASSLSGSGRAGYEQYF.

V is TRBV11-1 and J is TRBJ2-7; D not resolved. This CDR3 is built from 15 residues. The germline gives CDR1 SGHAT, CDR2 FQDESV (reference sequence). V was trimmed by 5 bases and J by 2 bases, leaving 16 bases between them. CDR3 residues: CASSPSYSVAYEQYF. In DNA form, the CDR3 reads TGTGCCAGCAGCCCCTCTTACAGCGTAGCCTACGAGCAGTACTTC. Together with reference TRBV11-1 and TRBJ2-7, the CDR3 gives the full variable domain: EAEVAQSPRYKITEKSQAVAFWCDPISGHATLYWYRQILGQGPELLVQFQDESVVDDSQLPKDRFSAERLKGVDSTLKIQPAELGDSAMYLCASSPSYSVAYEQYFGPGTRLTVT.

The chain links TRBV7-2 to TRBJ2-7; TRBD2 matches at 10 bases. This CDR3 spans 14 amino acids. V shed 1 base and J 4 bases; nucleotides not matched to a gene: 1. CDR1 SGHTA and CDR2 FQGNSA come from the germline V gene. The CDR3 here is CASSLGGLAYEQYF. The CDR3 nucleotides are TGTGCCAGCAGCTTAGGGGGACTAGCGTACGAGCAGTACTTC. The whole variable domain, filled in from reference TRBV7-2 and TRBJ2-7, reads GAGVSQSPSNKVTEKGKDVELRCDPISGHTALYWYRQSLGQGLEFLIYFQGNSAPDKSGLPSDRFSAERTGGSVSTLTIQRTQQEDSAVYLCASSLGGLAYEQYFGPGTRLTVT.

The chain carries TRBV28 and TRBJ2-6, with a weak D call TRBD2 (5 bases). The germline V gene has CDR1 MDHEN and CDR2 SYDVKM. The CDR3 is made up of 18 amino acids. The V and J ends lost 5 bases and 4 bases respectively, with 21 bases between them. Written as DNA, the CDR3 is TGTGCCAGCAGTCCCCCCTCCGCGGCCTCGGGGGGGGCCAACGTCCTGACTTTC. Translated, it gives CASSPPSAASGGANVLTF.

This clone appeared a few times. V usage is TRBV28 and J usage is TRBJ2-7; 9 nucleotides match TRBD2. This CDR3 comprises 15 residues. V dropped 4 bases and J dropped 6; count of bases not matched to a gene: 10. The germline V gene encodes CDR1 MDHEN and CDR2 SYDVKM. DNA of the CDR3: TGTGCCAGCAGTTCCATTAGCGGGAGTCTGTTCGAGCAGTACTTC. This sequence encodes CASSSISGSLFEQYF.

This clone turned up a few times. This chain uses TRBV30 with TRBJ2-1; the match to TRBD2 covers 12 bases. From germline, CDR1 is GTSNPN and CDR2 SVGIG (reference sequence). J lost 10 bases, V lost 8 bases, and 6 bases had no gene match. CDR3 length: 12 residues. CDR3 sequence reads: CALAGGPGEQFF. As DNA, the CDR3 is TGTGCCCTAGCGGGAGGGCCTGGGGAGCAGTTCTTC.

The chain is built from TRBV19 and TRBJ2-7; TRBD1 aligns across 7 bases. There are 14 residues in the CDR3. The junction had 9 bases not matched to a gene; V was cut back by 6 bases and J by 4 bases. Per the germline V gene, CDR1 is LNHDA and CDR2 is SQIVND (reference sequence). Written as DNA, the CDR3 is TGTGCCAGTAGCTCACAGGGGTTCCTGTACGAGCAGTACTTC. Translation gives CASSSQGFLYEQYF.

This clone has more than one count but fewer than ten. J is TRBJ1-5 and V is TRBV13; TRBD1 might be the D (5 bases). Germline-derived CDR1 and CDR2 are PRHDT and FYEKMQ (reference sequence). The CDR3 is made up of 18 amino acids. V was shortened by 1 base and J by 1 base, with 17 bases between the two germline ends. This CDR3 is CASSLEAMGRQSNQPQHF. CDR3 nucleotides: TGTGCCAGCAGCTTAGAGGCGATGGGGAGACAGAGCAATCAGCCCCAGCATTTT.

The chain is built from TRBV7-2 and TRBJ2-5; 9 nucleotides line up with TRBD2. Germline-derived CDR1 and CDR2 are SGHTA and FQGNSA. The J segment lost 4 bases and the V segment lost 4 bases, leaving 7 bases of the junction unmatched. The CDR3 runs to 15 residues. In DNA form, the CDR3 reads TGTGCCAGCAGCTCGGGGGCTAGCGGGATAGAGACCCAGTACTTC. Amino acids: CASSSGASGIETQYF. Full variable domain (remainder filled in from reference TRBV7-2 and TRBJ2-5): GAGVSQSPSNKVTEKGKDVELRCDPISGHTALYWYRQSLGQGLEFLIYFQGNSAPDKSGLPSDRFSAERTGGSVSTLTIQRTQQEDSAVYLCASSSGASGIETQYFGPGTRLLVL.

The chain recombines TRBV6-6 with TRBJ2-1, with D perhaps given as TRBD1 or TRBD2 (5 bases each). Trimming removed 6 bases from V and 10 bases from J, with 19 bases in between. This CDR3 is built from 14 residues. CDR1 is MNHNY and CDR2 is SVGAGI in the germline V gene (reference sequence). The CDR3 is CASRTGAERKEQFF. The CDR3 bases are TGTGCCAGCAGAACCGGGGCGGAGAGGAAGGAGCAGTTCTTC.

V is TRBV7-9 and J is TRBJ2-7; D is uncertain. With 3 bases removed from V and 2 bases from J, the gap between germline ends came to 5 bases. Germline CDR1 SEHNR, CDR2 FQNEAQ (reference sequence). The CDR3 covers 12 residues. CDR3 amino acids: CASSFGPYEQYF. The CDR3, as DNA: TGTGCCAGCAGCTTTGGCCCCTACGAGCAGTACTTC.

The chain has TRBV7-8 and TRBJ1-4; D might be TRBD1 (5 bases). CDR3 length: 15 amino acids. Between the trimmed V and J ends, which lost 1 base and 2 bases, there was a span of 8 bases. In germline, CDR1 is SGHVS, CDR2 FQNEAQ. CDR3 DNA sequence: TGTGCCAGCAGCTTAGGTGGGGGGACTAATGAAAAACTGTTTTTT. Translating gives CASSLGGGTNEKLFF.

This chain uses TRBV28 with TRBJ1-4; no reliable D call. The CDR3 runs 12 residues. The germline V and J ends were trimmed by 6 bases and 0 bases, with 2 bases remaining between them. Germline assignment: CDR1 MDHEN and CDR2 SYDVKM. For the CDR3, the DNA is TGTGCCAGCAGGACAACTAATGAAAAACTGTTTTTT. Its protein product is CASRTTNEKLFF.

There are a few counts of this clone. The gene calls are TRBV5-6 and TRBJ2-2; TRBD1 aligns across 9 bases. The CDR3 length is 13 residues. V gave up 4 bases and J gave up 8 bases; unmatched junction bases: 3. Looked up from germline, CDR1 is SGHDT and CDR2 is YYEEEE. The CDR3 sequence: CASSGTGTGELFF. The CDR3 DNA is TGTGCCAGCAGCGGGACAGGGACTGGGGAGCTGTTTTTT.

This chain uses TRBV28 with TRBJ1-3; D not certain. V lost 7 bases, J lost 0 bases, and 19 bases lay in between. The germline gives CDR1 MDHEN, CDR2 SYDVKM. The CDR3 is 17 amino acids. This CDR3 is CASTGAGGPHSGNTIYF. In DNA form, the CDR3 reads TGTGCCAGCACCGGTGCCGGCGGACCGCACTCTGGAAACACCATATATTTT.